This T cell receptor (beta chain) was identified in a study of CD8+CD57+ T cells in acquired aplastic anemia. The wider study: Sorted CD4+ and CD8+ cells yielded DNA averaging around 3.2 ug. Mean read depth for CD4+ cells from healthy donors was around 11 million. Study-level points and caveats: Patients and healthy controls showed no significant CD8+ Simpson's diversity difference. Patients shared some 30 CD8+ CDR3 sequences with controls.

Genomic DNA templated the TCR beta VDJ and CDR3 profiling. TCRdb called the reads again in MiXCR, with one record for every CDR3 protein. The sample carries about 170,000 distinct CDR3 sequences, about 60% recorded once. V was pared by 6 bases and J by 3 bases, with 7 bases of the junction left unmatched. CDR3 size: 15 residues. Looked up from germline, CDR1 is SEHNR and CDR2 is FQNEAQ (reference sequence). As for this clonotype: Its antigen remains unknown.

This TCR was sampled from a human donor in good health. Sequencing input: sorted CD4+, CD8+, or CD8+CD57+ T cells (not recorded which) from PBMCs. The chain couples TRBV7-9 to TRBJ2-1; 8 bases agree with TRBD2. This chain's CDR3 is CASRDLAGGYNEQFF. The CDR3 nucleotides read TGTGCCAGCAGGGACCTGGCGGGGGGCTACAATGAGCAGTTCTTC.